This TCR beta chain was recorded in a study of cytomegalovirus exposure and HLA in healthy donors. Study-level results: Altogether, 164 TCR beta chains were recorded as cytomegalovirus-associated.

Sequencing was performed with immunoSEQ multiplex PCR; in TCRdb, only in-frame clones are kept and a portion is missing. The sample holds fewer than 85,000 clones, about 93% seen once. The donors were part of the roughly 130-subject validation cohort, which stood apart from the roughly 700-subject first cohort. There are 14 residues in the CDR3. Trimming stripped 6 bases from V and 2 bases from J, with 10 bases between. From germline, CDR1 is LNHDA and CDR2 SQIVND (reference sequence). In regard to this clone: Its antigen is unidentified.

This chain connects TRBV19 to TRBJ1-4, with no clear D. The receptor was isolated from a woman under 30 in good health and CMV-seronegative. The sequencing input was PBMCs. The CDR3: CASRLRRTNEKLFF. DNA for the CDR3: TGTGCCAGTAGACTACGGAGGACTAATGAAAAACTGTTTTTT.